These 8 T cell receptor beta chains came from one sample sequenced in a study of blood T cell repertoires in COVID-19. TCRdb keeps only in-frame clones here, not all; method: immunoSEQ multiplex PCR. The repertoire has 220,000 or so clones, approximately 92% of them found once; the top ten carry 3% to 3.5%. The sequencing input was PBMCs or T cells enriched from blood (not recorded which). These receptors came from a woman aged 18-29 years in a cohort exposed to, infected with or recovered from COVID-19 (not recorded which).

The CDR3 here is CASTWTGRNTEAFF. The CDR3 DNA follows: TGTGCCAGCACCTGGACAGGAAGAAACACTGAAGCTTTCTTT. This chain links TRBV28 with TRBJ1-1; 7 bases match TRBD1. V was pared by 7 bases and J by 2 bases, with 7 bases of the junction left unmatched. From germline, CDR1 is MDHEN and CDR2 SYDVKM. CDR3 length: 14 amino acids.

The chain has TRBV5-6 and TRBJ2-5; no firm D call. The CDR3 is 13 amino acids. Germline V lookup: CDR1 SGHDT, CDR2 YYEEEE. V was clipped by 2 bases and J by 0 bases, with 5 bases between them. The CDR3 DNA reads as TGTGCCAGCAGCTTCGGGTACCAAGAGACCCAGTACTTC. Protein: CASSFGYQETQYF.

The chain's CDR3 is CASSVSGTGAGNTIYF. As DNA, the CDR3 is TGTGCCAGCAGCGTATCCGGGACAGGGGCTGGAAACACCATATATTTT. The gene calls are TRBV9 and TRBJ1-3; 10 nucleotides match TRBD1. The CDR3 is made up of 16 amino acids. The germline CDR1 and CDR2 sequences are SGDLS and YYNGEE. V was clipped by 1 base and J by 2 bases; unmatched bases: 3.

The chain has TRBV11-2 and TRBJ1-1; D gene unclear. Germline V gives CDR1 SGHAT, CDR2 FQNNGV. This CDR3 is 13 amino acids long. V was pared by 6 bases and J by 1 base, with 9 bases between. The DNA of the CDR3 is TGTGCCAGCAGGGGAGATGAGAACACTGAAGCTTTCTTT. Translating it yields CASRGDENTEAFF. Looking up the rest from reference TRBV11-2 and TRBJ1-1 gives the full variable domain: EAGVAQSPRYKIIEKRQSVAFWCNPISGHATLYWYQQILGQGPKLLIQFQNNGVVDDSQLPKDRFSAERLKGVDSTLKIQPAKLEDSAVYLCASRGDENTEAFFGQGTRLTVV.

The J gene is TRBJ2-1, the V gene TRBV25-1, with 8 bases lining up with TRBD2. J gave up 4 bases and V 3 bases, and 11 bases lay outside the gene matches. The CDR3 totals 17 residues. Germline CDR1 and CDR2: MGHDK and SYGVNS. The CDR3, as DNA: TGTGCCAGCAGTGATCGGGGCGGGGGGATTCGATACAATGAGCAGTTCTTC. The encoded protein is CASSDRGGGIRYNEQFF.

The J gene is TRBJ1-4, the V gene TRBV15, with D unresolved. The CDR3 is 14 amino acids. Trimming stripped 5 bases from V and 4 bases from J, with 11 bases between. Per germline, CDR1 LNHNV and CDR2 YYDKDF (reference sequence). The CDR3 is CATSSRRDNEKLFF. As DNA, the CDR3 is TGTGCCACCAGCTCCAGGAGGGATAATGAAAAACTGTTTTTT. Full variable domain (missing parts from reference TRBV15 and TRBJ1-4): DAMVIQNPRYQVTQFGKPVTLSCSQTLNHNVMYWYQQKSSQAPKLLFHYYDKDFNNEADTPDNFQSRRPNTSFCFLDIRSPGLGDTAMYLCATSSRRDNEKLFFGSGTQLSVL.

V is TRBV25-1 and J is TRBJ1-1; D might be TRBD1 (5 bases). V was trimmed by 7 bases and J by 1 base, leaving 10 bases between them. The CDR3 sequence is 13 residues long. Germline loops: CDR1 MGHDK, CDR2 SYGVNS. In DNA form, the CDR3 reads TGTGCCAGCACGCGACAGTCGAACACTGAAGCTTTCTTT. Protein product: CASTRQSNTEAFF.

In the case of this clone: An end of the junction differs from the germline gene, which may be a read error. CDR3 loop: CASSLDRDGNEQFF. The CDR3 bases are TGTGCTAGCAGCTTAGACCGGGATGGGAATGAGCAGTTCTTC. The genes are TRBV7-7 and TRBJ2-1; a weak D match, TRBD2 (5 bases). CDR1 is SSHAT, CDR2 FNYEAQ, per germline (reference sequence). The CDR3 extends over 14 amino acids.